The present entry profiles one T cell receptor beta chain with its context. In terms of age and location, participants ranged from roughly 18 to 95 years and lived in about two dozen US areas. Clinical history reported by participants formed the basis on which cohorts were assigned. Shortly before study entry, within 2 weeks, exposed participants had met a COVID-19 case. With 3 bases clipped from V and 8 bases from J, the junction kept 7 bases outside the gene matches. Germline CDR1 SGHAT, CDR2 FQNNGV. This CDR3 contains 16 residues. Per the authors' pipeline: How many nucleated cells were present was estimated from reference gene primer amplification. Sequencing was performed with immunoSEQ multiplex PCR; in TCRdb, only in-frame clones are kept and a portion is missing. V, J and clone size were drawn from that table, and D and trimming were deduced from the DNA. The sample has about 62,000 clones, roughly two thirds seen once; the top ten hold around 54%.

This specimen comes from a study of blood T cell repertoires in COVID-19. The clonotype originates from a woman aged 55-75 years who had been exposed to COVID-19. This rearrangement joins TRBV11-2 to TRBJ1-6; 10 bases align to TRBD1. The specimen was PBMCs or T cells enriched from blood (not recorded which). The CDR3 DNA follows: TGTGCCAGCAGCTTCGAACCGGGACAGGGGTATTCACCCCTCCACTTT. It yields the protein CASSFEPGQGYSPLHF.